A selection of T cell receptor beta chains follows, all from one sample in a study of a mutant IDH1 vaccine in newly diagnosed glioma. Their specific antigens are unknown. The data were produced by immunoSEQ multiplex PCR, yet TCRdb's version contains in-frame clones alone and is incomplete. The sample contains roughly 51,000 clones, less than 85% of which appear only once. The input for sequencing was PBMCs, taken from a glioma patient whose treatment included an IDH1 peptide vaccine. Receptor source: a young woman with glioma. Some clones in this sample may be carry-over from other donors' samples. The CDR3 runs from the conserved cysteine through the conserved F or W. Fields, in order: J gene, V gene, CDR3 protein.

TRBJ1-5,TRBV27,CASSLYLAGGQPQHF
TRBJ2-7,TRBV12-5,CASGLAQGQYF
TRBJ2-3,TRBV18,CASSPSRGVPITQYF
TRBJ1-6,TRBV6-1,CAAGHYNSPLHF
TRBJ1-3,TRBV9,CASSGRDRDGLGAIYF
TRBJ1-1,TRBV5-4,CASSLGQGLTEAFF
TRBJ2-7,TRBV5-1,CASSPWDRSYEQYF
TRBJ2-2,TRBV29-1,CSVEDRTGRGELFF
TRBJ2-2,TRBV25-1,CASSEQGARVGELFF
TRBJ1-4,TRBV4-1,CASSQDQGVNEKLFF
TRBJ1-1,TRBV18,CASSPRARGGEAFF
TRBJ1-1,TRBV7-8,CASSPRQGRTEAFF
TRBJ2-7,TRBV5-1,CASSPQTLLGEQYF
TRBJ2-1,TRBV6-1,CASSEARPSGSDEQFF
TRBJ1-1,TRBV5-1,CASSLAYQGRNTEAFF
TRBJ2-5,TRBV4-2,CASSQERGAVETQYF
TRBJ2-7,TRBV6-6,CASSTRTGPYEQYF
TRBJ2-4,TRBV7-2,CASSREGLAWTKNIQYF
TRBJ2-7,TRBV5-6,CASSLIGTGFYEQYF
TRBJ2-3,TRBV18,CASSTDTQYF
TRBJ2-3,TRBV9,CASSAGSVTDTQYF
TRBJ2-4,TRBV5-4,CASSLSGVGIQYF
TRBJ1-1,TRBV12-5,CASGFRTANTEAFF
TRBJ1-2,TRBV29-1,CSVETTSNYGYTF
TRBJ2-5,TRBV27,CASSSQGQGRETQYF
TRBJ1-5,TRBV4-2,CASSQGVSQPQHF
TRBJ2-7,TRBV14,CASSPTGYEQYF
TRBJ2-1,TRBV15,CATSREGGRAYNEQFF
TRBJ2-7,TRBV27,CASSSRQGTVEEQYF
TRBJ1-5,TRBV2,CASSEDGGRHQPQHF
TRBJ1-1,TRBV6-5,CASGPGAFMNTEAFF
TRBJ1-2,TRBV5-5,CASSLRRVDGYTF
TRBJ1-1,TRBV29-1,CSGTRGLNTEAFF
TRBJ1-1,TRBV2,CASKAEKGAPAFF
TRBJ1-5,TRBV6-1,CASSETGENQPQHF
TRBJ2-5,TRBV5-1,CASSPSPGQEAAQYF
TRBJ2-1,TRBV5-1,CASSAGDYSYNEQFF
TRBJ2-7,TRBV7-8,CASSDTRTLRWYEQYF
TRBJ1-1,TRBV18,CASSRDTSNTEAFF
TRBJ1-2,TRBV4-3,CASSQSYRGGYTF
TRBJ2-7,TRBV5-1,CASSAGTSGREQYF
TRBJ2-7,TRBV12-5,CASEIAGAYEQYF
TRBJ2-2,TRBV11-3,CASSLGRGQSGELFF
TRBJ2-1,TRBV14,CASSQSLASSYNEQFF
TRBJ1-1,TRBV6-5,CASSDNGRGAFF
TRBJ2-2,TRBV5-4,CASSGQPNPNTGELFF
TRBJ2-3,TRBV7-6,CASSLIRTDTQYF
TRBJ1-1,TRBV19,CASTILLGGGGTEAFF
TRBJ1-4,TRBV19,CASSTSGLGEKLFF
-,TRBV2,CASSGTGGDYEQYF